Below, 29 T cell receptor beta chains from the same sample are listed, as sequenced in a study of T cell changes during pregnancy in multiple sclerosis. Using immunoSEQ multiplex PCR, the repertoire was profiled, and TCRdb retains in-frame clones only, with some absent. The sample contains 40,000 to 45,000 clones, 75% to 95% of which appear only once. The input for sequencing was CD4+ T cells from peripheral blood mononuclear cells, taken before pregnancy. Every receptor here comes from a female donor with multiple sclerosis, enrolled in a pregnancy study.

V and J are TRBV6-1 and TRBJ2-1, with D perhaps matching TRBD1 (7 bases). The germline CDR1 and CDR2 sequences are MNHNS and SASEGT. This CDR3 is 13 amino acids long. The V and J ends lost 7 bases and 9 bases respectively, with 16 bases between them. CDR3 sequence (DNA): TGTGCCAGCACCCAGGGGGGCCCCGTTGAGCAGTTCTTC. Amino acid sequence: CASTQGGPVEQFF.

The J gene is TRBJ2-1, the V gene TRBV29-1; perhaps TRBD2 as D (5 bases). Trimming stripped 6 bases from V and 0 bases from J, with 15 bases between. CDR3 length equals 15 residues. In germline, CDR1 is SQVTM, CDR2 ANQGSEA. The CDR3 coding sequence is TGCAGCGTCGCCTTAGCGTCTAGCTCCTACAATGAGCAGTTCTTC. This translates into CSVALASSSYNEQFF.

This chain connects TRBV5-3 to TRBJ1-4, with 7 positions matching TRBD1. TRBV5-3 is an ORF for which the function is uncertain. This CDR3 contains 14 residues. J lost 13 bases, V lost 3 bases, and 12 bases had no gene match. The DNA of the CDR3 is TGTGCCAGAAGCTCACAACAGGGGCCCGGCGGACTGTTTTTT. It specifies CARSSQQGPGGLFF.

V usage is TRBV4-1 and J usage is TRBJ2-7; 9 bases match TRBD2. Germline CDR1 MGHRA, CDR2 YSYEKL. This CDR3 is 15 amino acids long. J gave up 2 bases and V 3 bases, and 5 bases lay outside the gene matches. The CDR3: CASSHLAGVAYEQYF. CDR3 in DNA: TGCGCCAGCAGCCATTTAGCGGGGGTCGCCTACGAGCAGTACTTC.

This chain uses TRBV15 with TRBJ2-7; D may be TRBD1 (6 bases). V was clipped by 0 bases and J by 3 bases, with 21 bases between them. Germline assignment: CDR1 LNHNV and CDR2 YYDKDF (reference sequence). The CDR3 sequence is 18 residues long. CDR3: CATSRDQRPYRVDYEQYF. CDR3 in DNA: TGTGCCACCAGCAGAGATCAGCGCCCTTACAGGGTTGACTACGAGCAGTACTTC.

CDR3 loop: CASSPLGGSTDTQYF. The DNA for the CDR3 is TGTGCCAGCAGCCCCCTCGGGGGTAGCACAGATACGCAGTATTTT. The J gene is TRBJ2-3, the V gene TRBV7-9; TRBD2 might be the D (6 bases). This CDR3 spans 15 amino acids. The V and J ends lost 5 bases and 0 bases respectively, with 12 bases between them. Looked up from germline, CDR1 is SEHNR and CDR2 is FQNEAQ (reference sequence).

The gene calls are TRBV7-2 and TRBJ1-2; 9 bases are shared with TRBD1. The CDR3 spans 16 residues. Germline V gene sequence: CDR1 SGHTA, CDR2 FQGNSA. Trimming took 1 base from V and 4 from J; bases not matched to a gene: 7. The CDR3, as DNA: TGTGCCAGCAGCTTAGTAACAGGGGGCGCAGCCTATGGCTACACCTTC. Translating it yields CASSLVTGGAAYGYTF.

The chain uses TRBV19 and TRBJ2-6; 9 bases map to TRBD1. The germline CDR1 and CDR2 sequences are LNHDA and SQIVND (reference sequence). The CDR3 length is 16 residues. The junction had 5 bases not matched to a gene; V was cut back by 5 bases and J by 3 bases. The CDR3 loop reads CASSPGQGIGANVLTF. As DNA, the CDR3 is TGTGCCAGTAGTCCCGGACAGGGGATTGGGGCCAACGTCCTGACTTTC.

This chain uses TRBV28 with TRBJ1-2, with a possible D match to TRBD1 (5 bases). This CDR3 has 13 amino acids. Trimming took off 3 bases at V and 4 bases at J, with 9 bases between the two ends. Germline lookup yields CDR1 MDHEN and CDR2 SYDVKM. The CDR3 loop reads CASSLGQFYGYTF. The CDR3 DNA sequence: TGTGCCAGCAGTTTGGGGCAGTTCTATGGCTACACCTTC.

The chain employs TRBV6-6 and TRBJ1-6; the D gene is possibly TRBD1 (5 bases). V lost 7 bases and J 7 bases, leaving 11 bases between the germline ends. Germline values: CDR1 MNHNY, CDR2 SVGAGI (reference sequence). This CDR3 has 13 amino acids. CDR3 nucleotide sequence: TGTGCCAGCAAAGAGACAGACAATTCACCCCTCCACTTT. Translating it yields CASKETDNSPLHF.

V usage is TRBV7-8 and J usage is TRBJ2-7, with 10 bases matching TRBD2. The CDR3 contains 19 residues. Germline CDR1 is SGHVS and CDR2 is FQNEAQ. Losses at the gene ends were 5 bases for V and 0 bases for J; bases not matched to a gene: 16. In nucleotides, the CDR3 is TGTGCCAGCAGCCCCTATCGGCTAGCGGGGGTCGGCCTCTCCTACGAGCAGTACTTC. This codes for CASSPYRLAGVGLSYEQYF.

This clone appeared a single time. The chain carries TRBV7-9 and TRBJ1-5; the D is unclear. Trimming cost V 1 base and J 0 bases, with 13 bases left between them. This CDR3 is 17 amino acids long. Germline CDR1 is SEHNR and CDR2 is FQNEAQ (reference sequence). The CDR3 DNA sequence: TGTGCCAGCAGCTTAGTGGGGTCGGGAAATAGCAATCAGCCCCAGCATTTT. Its translation: CASSLVGSGNSNQPQHF. The variable domain in full, completed from reference TRBV7-9 and TRBJ1-5, reads DTGVSQNPRHKITKRGQNVTFRCDPISEHNRLYWYRQTLGQGPEFLTYFQNEAQLEKSRLLSDRFSAERPKGSFSTLEIQRTEQGDSAMYLCASSLVGSGNSNQPQHFGDGTRLSIL.

The gene calls are TRBV5-1 and TRBJ1-1; the match to TRBD1 covers 7 bases. The J segment lost 0 bases and the V segment lost 1 base, leaving 6 bases of the junction unmatched. Germline V gene lookup returns CDR1 SGHRS and CDR2 YFSETQ. This CDR3 has 16 residues. This CDR3 is CASSLKTGDLNTEAFF. Here the CDR3 DNA reads TGCGCCAGCAGCTTGAAAACAGGGGATTTGAACACTGAAGCTTTCTTT.

This chain links TRBV2 with TRBJ1-2; the match to TRBD1 covers 7 bases. The CDR3 consists of 12 residues. V gave up 6 bases and J gave up 4 bases; unmatched junction bases: 2. The germline gives CDR1 SNHLY, CDR2 FYNNEI. CDR3 DNA sequence: TGTGCCAGCAGACAGGGGCTCTATGGCTACACCTTC. It translates to CASRQGLYGYTF.

This chain links TRBV14 with TRBJ2-7; 8 bases agree with TRBD2. The germline V gene encodes CDR1 SGHDN and CDR2 FVKESK. Trimming at V came to 0 bases and at J to 3 bases, leaving 10 bases not matched to a gene. The CDR3 sequence is 17 residues long. CDR3 in amino acids: CASSQDFSGRAIYEQYF. CDR3 nucleotides: TGTGCCAGCAGCCAAGATTTTTCCGGGAGGGCCATCTACGAGCAGTACTTC.

V and J are TRBV6-1 and TRBJ1-1; weak D call: TRBD1 (5 bases). From germline, CDR1 is MNHNS and CDR2 SASEGT. V shed 2 bases and J shed 10 bases, with 14 bases lying between them. CDR3 length: 13 amino acids. DNA for the CDR3: TGTGCCAGCAGTGAAACCCTCCAGGGTCGAGCTTTCTTT. Amino acids: CASSETLQGRAFF.

The chain carries TRBV11-1 and TRBJ1-5, with 7 bases identical to TRBD1. The CDR3 contains 15 residues. Germline trimming cut 5 bases from V and 3 bases from J; bases unmatched to any gene: 7. Germline values: CDR1 SGHAT, CDR2 FQDESV (reference sequence). CDR3 region: CASSVGTASNQPQHF. In DNA, the CDR3 is TGTGCCAGCAGCGTCGGGACAGCCTCCAATCAGCCCCAGCATTTT.

The V and J genes are TRBV19 and TRBJ2-3, with D unclear. Germline V lookup: CDR1 LNHDA, CDR2 SQIVND (reference sequence). The length of the CDR3 is 14 residues. V shed 5 bases and J shed 0 bases, with 9 bases lying between them. This chain's CDR3 is CASSLGLSTDTQYF. CDR3 DNA sequence: TGTGCCAGTAGTCTCGGTCTCAGCACAGATACGCAGTATTTT.

This sequence joins TRBV6-1 and TRBJ2-7; D perhaps matches TRBD2 (5 bases). Germline assignment: CDR1 MNHNS and CDR2 SASEGT. The CDR3 length is 15 residues. Trimming took off 7 bases at V and 3 bases at J, with 19 bases between the two ends. In DNA, the CDR3 is TGTGCCAGCAAGGAATACTTGAGAGGGAACTACGAGCAGTACTTC. Protein: CASKEYLRGNYEQYF.

The genes are TRBV27 and TRBJ2-3; perhaps TRBD1 as D (6 bases). Germline-derived CDR1 and CDR2 are MNHEY and SMNVEV (reference sequence). V was clipped by 5 bases and J by 3 bases, with 12 bases between them. CDR3 length equals 14 residues. CDR3 residues: CASSAITGTDTQYF. The CDR3 DNA reads as TGTGCCAGCAGTGCGATTACAGGGACAGATACGCAGTATTTT.

The J gene is TRBJ1-2, the V gene TRBV2; D unclear. Between the trimmed V and J ends, which lost 9 bases and 6 bases, there was a span of 17 bases. Germline V gene sequence: CDR1 SNHLY, CDR2 FYNNEI. This CDR3 region has 13 residues. CDR3 in DNA: TGTGCCAGACGGGCGAGCGGACGGGATGGCTACACCTTC. Protein: CARRASGRDGYTF.

The chain joins TRBV7-9 to TRBJ2-3; D gene uncertain. V was trimmed by 1 base and J by 6 bases, leaving 11 bases between them. Germline V gene lookup returns CDR1 SEHNR and CDR2 FQNEAQ (reference sequence). The CDR3 is 14 residues long. This CDR3 is CASSLVGSYDTQYF. The CDR3, as DNA: TGTGCCAGCAGCTTAGTGGGTAGCTATGATACGCAGTATTTT.

This clone has just a few counts. V usage is TRBV2 and J usage is TRBJ1-1; 7 nucleotides match TRBD1. The CDR3 extends over 15 amino acids. Losses at the gene ends were 6 bases for V and 2 bases for J; bases not matched to a gene: 9. Germline CDR1 is SNHLY and CDR2 is FYNNEI. The CDR3 region is CASRERGQGNTEAFF. The CDR3 region has the DNA TGTGCCAGCAGGGAAAGGGGGCAGGGAAACACTGAAGCTTTCTTT.

In DNA, the CDR3 is TGTGCCAGCTCACCCCAGGGGGCCGGGGCCAACGTCCTGACTTTC. This encodes CASSPQGAGANVLTF. This rearrangement joins TRBV18 to TRBJ2-6, with TRBD1 matching over 8 bases. The CDR3 has 15 residues. Trimming at V came to 3 bases and at J to 4 bases, leaving 2 bases not matched to a gene. Germline V gene lookup returns CDR1 KGHSH and CDR2 LQKENI.

This clone was picked up one time. The chain carries TRBV7-2 and TRBJ2-1, with D uncertain. Trimming pared 1 base from V and 1 base from J, leaving 8 bases between. The CDR3 extends over 15 amino acids. CDR1 and CDR2 from the germline V gene are SGHTA and FQGNSA. The DNA of the CDR3 is TGTGCCAGCAGCTTAGTAATCGGGTCCTACAATGAGCAGTTCTTC. This sequence encodes CASSLVIGSYNEQFF.

The chain couples TRBV11-2 to TRBJ2-3, with a possible D match to TRBD2 (6 bases). Germline CDR1 is SGHAT and CDR2 is FQNNGV. The CDR3 spans 14 residues. Trimming took off 7 bases at V and 7 bases at J, with 18 bases between the two ends. CDR3: CASNSRTTAHTQYF. The CDR3 region has the DNA TGTGCCAGCAATTCAAGGACTACGGCTCATACGCAGTATTTT.

A single count supports this clone. The rearrangement uses TRBV5-1 and TRBJ1-1; TRBD1 matches 7 bases. The CDR3 contains 18 residues. CDR1 is SGHRS and CDR2 is YFSETQ in the germline V gene. The V gene end was trimmed by 1 base and the J gene end by 2 bases; junction bases not matched to a gene: 14. The CDR3 spells CASSLFTRGRGFNTEAFF. DNA for the CDR3: TGCGCCAGCAGCTTGTTTACACGGGGCAGGGGGTTTAACACTGAAGCTTTCTTT.

This sequence joins TRBV5-1 and TRBJ1-5, with 7 bases aligning to TRBD1. Trimming at V came to 3 bases and at J to 7 bases, leaving 7 bases not matched to a gene. Germline assignment: CDR1 SGHRS and CDR2 YFSETQ. The CDR3 extends over 14 amino acids. CDR3 DNA sequence: TGCGCCAGCAGCTCGGGGACAGAGGGACAGCCCCAGCATTTT. This translates into CASSSGTEGQPQHF.

The CDR3 nucleotides read TGTGCCAGCAGTTTAAATCCCCAGGGCCTACATAATTCACCCCTCCACTTT. The encoded protein is CASSLNPQGLHNSPLHF. The chain combines TRBV27 with TRBJ1-6; the D gene is possibly TRBD1 (5 bases). This CDR3 contains 17 residues. V lost 2 bases and J lost 5, with 16 bases in between. Germline assignment: CDR1 MNHEY and CDR2 SMNVEV (reference sequence).